Reported below is one TCR beta chain. This entry is derived from a study of blood T cell repertoires in COVID-19. Sequencing used immunoSEQ multiplex PCR; TCRdb keeps in-frame clones, though not all of them. There are some 100,000 clones in the sample; just over 85% occur only once, and 2% to 3% lies in the top ten. Germline V gives CDR1 LNHDA, CDR2 SQIVND (reference sequence). The length of the CDR3 is 15 residues. The V segment lost 3 bases and the J segment 11 bases; nucleotides outside the gene matches: 12. All enrollees were about 18 to 90 years old and from 24 US areas. This TCR was sampled from a woman aged 45-65 years who had recovered from COVID-19. Specimen: PBMCs or T cells enriched from blood (not recorded which). This chain uses TRBV19 with TRBJ2-3; the match to TRBD2 covers 9 bases. CDR3 nucleotide sequence: TGTGCCAGTAGTATGGGCGGGAGGGCCCCGTATGAGCAGTATTTT. Amino acid sequence: CASSMGGRAPYEQYF. The variable domain in full, completed from reference TRBV19 and TRBJ2-3, reads DGGITQSPKYLFRKEGQNVTLSCEQNLNHDAMYWYRQDPGQGLRLIYYSQIVNDFQKGDIAEGYSVSREKKESFPLTVTSAQKNPTAFYLCASSMGGRAPYEQYFGPGTRLTVL.